These 32 T cell receptor beta chains came from one sample sequenced in a study of low-dose radiotherapy and immunotherapy resistance in tumors. Alpha- and beta-chain coverage of first-strand cDNA came from TRAV- and TRBV-specific primers. Using a constant-region primer together with a V-primer adapter, TCRs were subjected to roughly 18 PCR cycles of amplification. TCRdb itself ran the reads through MiXCR, one entry per CDR3 protein. The repertoire consists of about 7,900 distinct CDR3 sequences, with approximately 57% occurring once and the leading ten covering roughly 8.9%. The receptors originated from a human donor with advanced metastatic prostate, ovarian, gallbladder or colorectal cancer (not recorded which). This table probably holds off-target reads from a library built for another chain.

The V and J genes are TRBV14 and TRBJ2-7, with D possibly matching TRBD2 (5 bases). The V and J ends lost 0 bases and 3 bases respectively, with 9 bases between them. This CDR3 contains 14 residues. CDR1 and CDR2 (germline): SGHDN, FVKESK. CDR3 bases: TGTGCCAGCAGCCAAGAGAGGGCCTACTACGAGCAGTACTTC. Amino acids: CASSQERAYYEQYF.

This chain joins TRBV4-1 and TRBJ2-1; TRBD2 agrees at 7 bases. Germline loops: CDR1 MGHRA, CDR2 YSYEKL. The CDR3 is 13 residues long. Trimming removed 4 bases from V and 8 bases from J; junction bases left unmatched: 5. The DNA for the CDR3 is TGCGCCAGCAGCCCGCTGGGGGGGGATGAGCAGTTCTTC. It translates to CASSPLGGDEQFF.

The genes are TRBV6-2 or TRBV6-3 and TRBJ1-1; 9 bases map to TRBD1. Germline V gene lookup returns CDR1 MNHEY and CDR2 SVGEGT. J lost 1 base, V lost 4 bases, and 4 bases had no gene match. The CDR3 totals 15 residues. CDR3 protein: CASSLQGAANTEAFF. As DNA, the CDR3 is TGTGCCAGCAGTTTACAGGGGGCGGCGAACACTGAAGCTTTCTTT.

The chain links TRBV7-2 to TRBJ2-1; 14 nucleotides match TRBD2. Germline-derived CDR1 and CDR2 are SGHTA and FQGNSA. The CDR3 is 18 amino acids. With V trimmed by 1 base and J by 4 bases, 6 bases remained unmatched. This CDR3 is CASSLEGTSGRFYNEQFF. The CDR3 DNA sequence: TGTGCCAGCAGCTTAGAGGGGACTAGCGGGAGATTTTACAATGAGCAGTTCTTC.

This clonotype has just a few counts. This chain connects TRBV28 to TRBJ1-5; D call uncertain. V lost 3 bases and J lost 4, with 7 bases in between. The CDR3 length is 13 residues. Germline V gene data show CDR1 as MDHEN and CDR2 as SYDVKM. In DNA, the CDR3 is TGTGCCAGCAGTTTTCTCAGAAATCAGCCCCAGCATTTT. This encodes CASSFLRNQPQHF.

Only one count was recorded for this clonotype. The V and J genes are TRBV29-1 and TRBJ2-1; perhaps TRBD2 as D (6 bases). The germline gives CDR1 SQVTM, CDR2 ANQGSEA. Trimming removed 4 bases from V and 4 bases from J, with 14 bases in between. The CDR3 has 14 amino acids. CDR3 region: CSVVEAGGYNEQFF. In DNA, the CDR3 is TGCAGCGTTGTAGAAGCGGGTGGTTACAATGAGCAGTTCTTC.

This clonotype was picked up a small number of times. V is TRBV4-1 and J is TRBJ1-2, with D unresolved. Germline assignment: CDR1 MGHRA and CDR2 YSYEKL. The CDR3 is 14 amino acids. V was shortened by 3 bases and J by 1 base, with 9 bases between the two germline ends. In DNA form, the CDR3 reads TGCGCCAGCAGCCATATAGGAAGTAACTATGGCTACACCTTC. Its translation: CASSHIGSNYGYTF.

This chain joins TRBV28 and TRBJ1-1; D is undetermined. V dropped 2 bases and J dropped 4 bases, with 8 bases sitting between them. The CDR3 has 13 amino acids. The germline gives CDR1 MDHEN, CDR2 SYDVKM. Written as DNA, the CDR3 is TGTGCCAGCAGTTTAGAGGTCGGCACTGAAGCTTTCTTT. It codes for CASSLEVGTEAFF.

In its sample, this clonotype is medium-sized. V usage is TRBV28 and J usage is TRBJ2-7; D could derive from TRBD1 or TRBD2 (6 bases each). The CDR3 totals 12 residues. V shed 5 bases and J shed 4 bases, with 9 bases lying between them. Germline lookup yields CDR1 MDHEN and CDR2 SYDVKM. CDR3 in DNA: TGTGCCAGCAGTCGCGGGACATACGAGCAGTACTTC. Translated: CASSRGTYEQYF.

This sequence joins TRBV7-2 and TRBJ2-7, with 10 bases aligning to TRBD2. The CDR3 runs 16 residues. From germline, CDR1 is SGHTA and CDR2 FQGNSA. The V and J ends lost 0 bases and 0 bases, in that order; junction bases with no gene match: 2. The CDR3, as DNA: TGTGCCAGCAGCTTAGCGGGGACTAGCGCCTCCTACGAGCAGTACTTC. Protein product: CASSLAGTSASYEQYF.

The J gene is TRBJ2-1, the V gene TRBV4-3, with D unclear. V was clipped by 0 bases and J by 4 bases, with 4 bases between them. The V gene's germline CDR1 is LGHNA and CDR2 YSLEER. This CDR3 region has 13 residues. The CDR3 is CASSQDGYNEQFF. The CDR3 DNA is TGCGCCAGCAGCCAAGATGGGTACAATGAGCAGTTCTTC.

This clonotype was recorded once. The chain has TRBV7-2 and TRBJ2-3; unclear D gene. V dropped 5 bases and J dropped 3 bases, with 6 bases sitting between them. There are 12 residues in the CDR3. Germline-derived CDR1 and CDR2 are SGHTA and FQGNSA. CDR3 protein: CASSPYTDTQYF. The CDR3 coding sequence is TGTGCCAGCAGCCCTTATACAGATACGCAGTATTTT.

The chain is built from TRBV28 and TRBJ1-1; D uncertain. Germline assignment: CDR1 MDHEN and CDR2 SYDVKM. With 5 bases removed from V and 0 bases from J, the gap between germline ends came to 13 bases. The CDR3 runs to 15 residues. CDR3: CASSPQGYMNTEAFF. In DNA, the CDR3 is TGTGCCAGCAGTCCACAAGGTTACATGAACACTGAAGCTTTCTTT.

This chain uses TRBV6-4 with TRBJ1-5, with TRBD1 identical over 7 bases. J gave up 8 bases and V 6 bases, and 10 bases lay outside the gene matches. The germline CDR1 and CDR2 sequences are MRHNA and SNTAGT. This CDR3 spans 14 amino acids. The DNA for the CDR3 is TGTGCCAGCAGCCGACAGGGAGGCGAGGAGCCCCAGCATTTT. Translated: CASSRQGGEEPQHF.

DNA of the CDR3: TGTGCCAGCTCACCACCTTGGGACAGGGATACGCAGTATTTT. Translated, it gives CASSPPWDRDTQYF. V gene TRBV18 combines with J gene TRBJ2-3, with 8 positions matching TRBD1. This CDR3 is built from 14 residues. V lost 0 bases and J lost 6; bases outside the gene matches: 2. Germline CDR1 reads KGHSH; CDR2 reads LQKENI.

This clonotype was seen a few times. V usage is TRBV21-1 and J usage is TRBJ2-1. TRBV21-1 is a documented pseudogene. This CDR3 spans 15 amino acids. This CDR3 reads CASSKWGGVKYEQFF. In DNA, the CDR3 is TGTGCCAGCAGCAAATGGGGTGGCGTTAAGTATGAGCAGTTCTTC.

The gene calls are TRBV28 and TRBJ1-1, with 8 nucleotides matching TRBD1. The germline V gene encodes CDR1 MDHEN and CDR2 SYDVKM. The CDR3 extends over 15 amino acids. With V trimmed by 7 bases and J by 6 bases, 13 bases remained unmatched. This CDR3 is CASTPPDRVYPEAFF. For the CDR3, the DNA is TGTGCCAGCACCCCCCCGGACAGGGTGTACCCTGAAGCTTTCTTT.

The sample holds a few counts of this clonotype. V and J are TRBV6-2 or TRBV6-3 and TRBJ2-5; tentative D call: TRBD2 (6 bases). The CDR3 runs 13 residues. Per germline, CDR1 MNHEY and CDR2 SVGEGT. The V gene lost 5 bases and the J gene lost 5 bases, with 12 bases spanning the gap. CDR3 DNA sequence: TGTGCCAGCAGTGAGGGAGGTGGTGAGACCCAGTACTTC. Its translation is CASSEGGGETQYF.

The chain has TRBV4-2 and TRBJ2-1; 8 nucleotides agree with TRBD2. The CDR3 has 16 residues. With 6 bases clipped from V and 9 bases from J, the junction kept 16 bases outside the gene matches. Germline loops: CDR1 LGHNA, CDR2 YNFKEQ. The DNA for the CDR3 is TGTGCCAGCAGACTTGGGGCGGGGGGCAGGCGCAGTGAGCAGTTCTTC. As protein: CASRLGAGGRRSEQFF.

The V call is TRBV18, the J call TRBJ2-5; D is possibly TRBD1 (6 bases). Trimming cost V 4 bases and J 2 bases, with 14 bases left between them. The CDR3 consists of 15 residues. Germline CDR1 is KGHSH and CDR2 is LQKENI. In DNA form, the CDR3 reads TGTGCCAGCTCACGGAGCAGGACAGAGCAAGAGACCCAGTACTTC. Protein product: CASSRSRTEQETQYF.

The rearrangement joins TRBV28 to TRBJ2-7, with D unclear. With 2 bases removed from V and 0 bases from J, the gap between germline ends came to 14 bases. Germline V gene data show CDR1 as MDHEN and CDR2 as SYDVKM. The CDR3 consists of 16 residues. The CDR3, as DNA: TGTGCCAGCAGTTTAACCGAGGCAGTCCTCTCCTACGAGCAGTACTTC. This sequence encodes CASSLTEAVLSYEQYF.

V usage is TRBV6-6 and J usage is TRBJ2-7; 9 bases are a match to TRBD2. This CDR3 is 17 amino acids long. CDR1 and CDR2 (germline): MNHNY, SVGAGI (reference sequence). With V trimmed by 0 bases and J by 5 bases, 11 bases remained unmatched. The CDR3 region is CASSYSRGGAVRDEQYF. CDR3 nucleotides: TGTGCCAGCAGTTACTCGCGGGGGGGGGCTGTCCGTGACGAGCAGTACTTC.

The chain carries TRBV6-2 or TRBV6-3 and TRBJ1-2; D not resolved. V was clipped by 0 bases and J by 6 bases, with 17 bases between them. CDR3 size: 16 residues. Germline V gene lookup returns CDR1 MNHEY and CDR2 SVGEGT. This chain's CDR3 is CASSYSLPRTYHGYTF. The CDR3 nucleotides read TGTGCCAGCAGTTACTCTCTGCCCCGGACTTATCATGGCTACACCTTC.

Only one count was recorded for this clonotype. The chain combines TRBV2 with TRBJ2-5; maybe TRBD1 (6 bases). V was clipped by 7 bases and J by 3 bases, with 21 bases between them. The CDR3 extends over 16 amino acids. Germline V CDR1 and CDR2: SNHLY, FYNNEI. The CDR3 loop reads CASTFDRRLRKETQYF. In nucleotides, the CDR3 is TGTGCCAGCACCTTTGACAGGCGCTTAAGGAAAGAGACCCAGTACTTC.

CDR3 residues: CASSSHWTSGSYEQYF. The DNA for the CDR3 is TGTGCCAGCAGTTCCCATTGGACTAGCGGGAGTTACGAGCAGTACTTC. This chain links TRBV27 with TRBJ2-7; 13 bases are a match to TRBD2. The CDR3 extends over 16 amino acids. CDR1 is MNHEY, CDR2 SMNVEV, per germline (reference sequence). The V gene end was trimmed by 4 bases and the J gene end by 4 bases; junction bases not matched to a gene: 7.

The chain couples TRBV11-2 to TRBJ2-5; D is possibly TRBD1 (6 bases). V was clipped by 5 bases and J by 1 base, with 11 bases between them. CDR1 and CDR2 (germline): SGHAT, FQNNGV. There are 14 residues in the CDR3. CDR3: CASSRTASQETQYF. The DNA for the CDR3 is TGTGCCAGCAGCCGGACAGCTTCCCAAGAGACCCAGTACTTC.

In its sample, this clonotype was seen a few times. The gene calls are TRBV5-1 and TRBJ2-2; TRBD1 aligns across 10 bases. V shed 3 bases and J 5 bases; nucleotides not matched to a gene: 13. Germline lookup yields CDR1 SGHRS and CDR2 YFSETQ. This CDR3 is built from 18 residues. This CDR3 is CASSSSPNDRGLTGELFF. CDR3 nucleotides: TGCGCCAGCAGCTCTTCCCCCAATGACAGGGGGCTAACCGGGGAGCTGTTTTTT.

J is TRBJ2-2 and V is TRBV6-2 or TRBV6-3; D is undetermined. The CDR3 contains 14 residues. V lost 2 bases and J lost 3, with 7 bases in between. Germline V gene data show CDR1 as MNHEY and CDR2 as SVGEGT. The CDR3 coding sequence is TGTGCCAGCAGTTACGGGCAATACACCGGGGAGCTGTTTTTT. Translating gives CASSYGQYTGELFF.

The rearrangement uses TRBV7-2 and TRBJ2-1; D gene uncertain. Trimming removed 3 bases from V and 3 bases from J, with 12 bases in between. CDR3 length: 15 amino acids. Germline values: CDR1 SGHTA, CDR2 FQGNSA. This CDR3 reads CASSLNIGIYNEQFF. The DNA of the CDR3 is TGTGCCAGCAGCTTGAACATAGGGATCTACAATGAGCAGTTCTTC.

The V and J genes are TRBV7-7 and TRBJ2-2; 8 nucleotides match TRBD1. Germline lookup yields CDR1 SSHAT and CDR2 FNYEAQ (reference sequence). There are 15 residues in the CDR3. The trim removed 5 bases at V and 6 bases at J, leaving 8 bases unmatched. CDR3 nucleotide sequence: TGTGCCAGCAGCCTTCAGGGGGCGCCGGCCGGGGAGCTGTTTTTT. Encoded protein: CASSLQGAPAGELFF.

The chain links TRBV18 to TRBJ2-7, with a weak D call TRBD2 (5 bases). Per the germline V gene, CDR1 is KGHSH and CDR2 is LQKENI. The CDR3 runs 13 residues. The V gene lost 0 bases and the J gene lost 5 bases, with 8 bases spanning the gap. CDR3 in amino acids: CASSPPSGDEQYF. For the CDR3, the DNA is TGTGCCAGCTCACCACCTTCCGGGGACGAGCAGTACTTC.

The genes are TRBV21-1 and TRBJ2-3; the table's D call, TRBD2, was not checked against the DNA. TRBV21-1 is a known pseudogene. CDR3 length: 15 amino acids. The CDR3 is CASSKAGGPTDTQYF. The CDR3 region has the DNA TGTGCCAGCAGCAAAGCGGGAGGGCCTACAGATACGCAGTATTTT.